This T cell receptor (beta chain) was obtained from a study of early T cells in non-severe SARS-CoV-2 infection. This clonotype was counted a few times. TCRdb reanalysed the 5' RACE reads using MiXCR and keeps one entry per CDR3 protein. The repertoire includes some 88,000 distinct CDR3 sequences, around a sixth of them detected once, and about 5% sits in the top ten. This sample comprised whole blood, obtained at baseline. The sequence came from an adult who was a healthcare worker with PCR-confirmed SARS-CoV-2 infection or an uninfected control (not recorded which).

The CDR3 reads CSATFGQLNQPQHF. The CDR3 nucleotides are TGCAGTGCTACCTTCGGACAGCTAAATCAGCCCCAGCATTTT. The V gene is TRBV20-1, the J gene TRBJ1-5; tentative D call: TRBD1 (6 bases). In germline, CDR1 is DFQATT, CDR2 SNEGSKA (reference sequence). Trimming took 4 bases from V and 4 from J, leaving 14 bases between them. The CDR3 consists of 14 residues.